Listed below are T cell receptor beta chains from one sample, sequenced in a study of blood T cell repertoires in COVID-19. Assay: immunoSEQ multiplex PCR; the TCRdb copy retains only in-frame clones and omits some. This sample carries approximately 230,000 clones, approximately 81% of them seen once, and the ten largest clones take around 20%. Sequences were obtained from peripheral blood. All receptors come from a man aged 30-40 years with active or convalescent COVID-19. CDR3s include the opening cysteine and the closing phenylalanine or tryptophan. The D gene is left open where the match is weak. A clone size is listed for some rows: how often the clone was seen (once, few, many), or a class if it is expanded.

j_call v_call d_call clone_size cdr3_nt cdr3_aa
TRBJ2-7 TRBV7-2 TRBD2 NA TGTGCCAGCACCAGTAGCGGGAGTAGAGGCGAGCAGTACTTC CASTSSGSRGEQYF
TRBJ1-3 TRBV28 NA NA TGTGCCAGCAGTTTTCTCGGCGGGCGCTCTGGAAACACCATATATTTT CASSFLGGRSGNTIYF
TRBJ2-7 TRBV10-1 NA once TGCGCCAGCATGCAGGCCCAAGGGGCGATTGACGAGCAGTACTTC CASMQAQGAIDEQYF
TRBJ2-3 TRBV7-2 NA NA TGTGCCAGCAGCTTAGACGCGCCTAGCACAGATACGCAGTATTTT CASSLDAPSTDTQYF
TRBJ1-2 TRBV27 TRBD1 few TGTGCCAGCAGCCCAGGACAGGTTAACTATGGCTACACCTTC CASSPGQVNYGYTF
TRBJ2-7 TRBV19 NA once TGTGCCAGTAGTATAATGGCGGGGAACTCCTACGAGCAGTACTTC CASSIMAGNSYEQYF
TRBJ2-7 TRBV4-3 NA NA TGCGCCAGCAGCCAAGATGGCCCCCCAGGGGTGGCGTACGAGCAGTACTTC CASSQDGPPGVAYEQYF
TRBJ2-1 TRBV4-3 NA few TGCGCCAGCAGCCAAGATCGGGCTAGCCACTACAATGAGCAGTTCTTC CASSQDRASHYNEQFF
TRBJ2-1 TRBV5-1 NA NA TGCGCCAGCAGCCGGACGGAGGGACTTGGTGGCTATGAGCAGTTCTTC CASSRTEGLGGYEQFF
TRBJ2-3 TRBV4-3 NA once TGCGCCAGCAGCCAAGGGGAGGCAGATACGCAGTATTTT CASSQGEADTQYF
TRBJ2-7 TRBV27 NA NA TGTGCCAGCAGTTTGAAAGGGGGCTCCTACGAGCAGTACTTC CASSLKGGSYEQYF
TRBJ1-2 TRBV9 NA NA TGTGCCAGCAGCGTAAATAGGGGGAACTATGGCTACACCTTC CASSVNRGNYGYTF
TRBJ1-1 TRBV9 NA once TGTGCCAGCAGCGTAGAGGGAGGACCCCGAGCTTTCTTT CASSVEGGPRAFF
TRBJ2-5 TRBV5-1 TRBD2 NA TGCGCCAGCAGCCTAGCGGGAGGCCCGAAGCGGGAGACCCAGTACTTC CASSLAGGPKRETQYF
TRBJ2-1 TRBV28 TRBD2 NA TGTGCCAGCAGTTTATGGGGGTATAGCGGGACGGGAGGTGAGCAGTTCTTC CASSLWGYSGTGGEQFF
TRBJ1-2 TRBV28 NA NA TGTGCCAGCAGTTCTGGCAGGGCCTATGGCTACACCTTC CASSSGRAYGYTF
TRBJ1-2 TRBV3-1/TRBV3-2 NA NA TGTGCCAGCAGCCCTCGGACAGACGGCTATGGCTACACCTTC CASSPRTDGYGYTF
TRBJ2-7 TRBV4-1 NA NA TGCGCCAGCAGCCAACAAGGTACGGGAGTCGGCGAGCAGTACTTC CASSQQGTGVGEQYF
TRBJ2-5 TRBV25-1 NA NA TGTGCCAGCAGTGTGGGAGAAGAGCTTCGCCAAGAGACCCAGTACTTC CASSVGEELRQETQYF
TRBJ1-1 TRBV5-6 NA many TGTGCCAGCAGCTCAATCCCGGAGTCCCCAGCTTTCTTT CASSSIPESPAFF
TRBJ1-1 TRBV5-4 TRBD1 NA TGTGCCAGCAGCCCGCGGGACAGGGTTTACACTGAAGCTTTCTTT CASSPRDRVYTEAFF
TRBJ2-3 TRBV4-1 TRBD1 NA TGCGCCAGCAGCCAAGTTGAGGGACAGGGTGTGTCAGATACGCAGTATTTT CASSQVEGQGVSDTQYF
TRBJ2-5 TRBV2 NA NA TGTGCCAGCAGACTAGTCCAAGAGACCCAGTACTTC CASRLVQETQYF
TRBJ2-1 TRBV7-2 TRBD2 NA TGTGCCAGCAGCTCCCCGGGGGGGTACAATGAGCAGTTCTTC CASSSPGGYNEQFF
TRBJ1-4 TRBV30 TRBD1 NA TGTGCCTGGCGACCGCCCATAGGGGGCGCGGGGGAAAAACTGTTTTTT CAWRPPIGGAGEKLFF
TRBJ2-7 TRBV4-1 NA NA TGCGCCAGCAGCGGCAGCGGTTACCCCTACGAGCAGTACTTC CASSGSGYPYEQYF
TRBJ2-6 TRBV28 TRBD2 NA TGTGCCAGCACCCGCACCGGGACTAGTGGCGTCCTGACTTTC CASTRTGTSGVLTF
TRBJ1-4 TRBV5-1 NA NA TGCGCCAGCAGCTTGGAGGGAGGAACTAATGAAAAACTGTTTTTT CASSLEGGTNEKLFF
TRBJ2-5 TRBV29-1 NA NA TGCAGCGCCTCCCGGGTCCAAGAGACCCAGTACTTC CSASRVQETQYF
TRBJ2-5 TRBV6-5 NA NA TGTGCCAGCAAGGTCTCCTTCGGCGGAGAGACCCAGTACTTC CASKVSFGGETQYF
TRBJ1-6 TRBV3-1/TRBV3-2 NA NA TGTGCCAGCAGCCAAGCGGGAGTTAGCTGGTCACCCCTCCACTTT CASSQAGVSWSPLHF
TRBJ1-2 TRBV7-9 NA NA TGTGCCAGCAGCCATGGTCGCGCGGACTTTAACTATGGCTACACCTTC CASSHGRADFNYGYTF
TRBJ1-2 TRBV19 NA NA TGTGCCAGCGCTACCGGGAGCCCTACTAACTATGGCTACACCTTC CASATGSPTNYGYTF
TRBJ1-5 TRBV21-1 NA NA TGTGCCAGCACCCCCCCGGACTTTCAGCCCCAGCATTTT CASTPPDFQPQHF
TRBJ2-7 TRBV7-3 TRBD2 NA TGTGCCAGCAGTTCCGGGAGGGACGAGCAGTACTTC CASSSGRDEQYF
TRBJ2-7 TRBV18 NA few TGTGCCAGCTCACCACTGGGCTTCTACGAGCAGTACTTC CASSPLGFYEQYF
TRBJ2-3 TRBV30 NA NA TGTGCCTGGAAGAGCGAGGGTCTCACAGATACGCAGTATTTT CAWKSEGLTDTQYF
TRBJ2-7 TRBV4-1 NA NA TGCGCCAGCACCTCAACGGAGGGACGGCCCTACGAGCAGTACTTC CASTSTEGRPYEQYF
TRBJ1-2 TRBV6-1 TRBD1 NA TGTGCCAGCAGTGACATAGGACAGGGGGCTCTGGGCGGCTACACCTTC CASSDIGQGALGGYTF
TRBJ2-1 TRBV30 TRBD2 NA TGTGCCTGCCCTCTAGCGGGTTCGCGCGAGCAGTTCTTC CACPLAGSREQFF
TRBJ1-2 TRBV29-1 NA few TGCAGCGCCGAACCCCCCGGGGGCTACACCTTC CSAEPPGGYTF
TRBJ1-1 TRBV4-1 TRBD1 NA TGCGCCAGCAGCCAAGAGGGACAGCTCTACACTGAAGCTTTCTTT CASSQEGQLYTEAFF
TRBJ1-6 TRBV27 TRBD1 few TGTGCCAGCAGTTCAAGGGACAGGGTCAATTCACCCCTCCACTTT CASSSRDRVNSPLHF
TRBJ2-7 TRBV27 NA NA TGTGCCAGCAGTTTCCGGGGTGCAGGTCCCTACGAGCAGTACTTC CASSFRGAGPYEQYF
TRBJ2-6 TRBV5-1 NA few TGCGCCAGCAGCCCCGCACCAGGGGTGGCCTCTGGGGCCAACGTCCTGACTTTC CASSPAPGVASGANVLTF
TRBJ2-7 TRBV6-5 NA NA TGTGCCAGCAGTTACTCTGCGGGATACGAGCAGTACTTC CASSYSAGYEQYF
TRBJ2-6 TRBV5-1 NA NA TGCGCCAGCAGCCTTGGGGCCTCCCTAAAAGTCCTGACTTTC CASSLGASLKVLTF
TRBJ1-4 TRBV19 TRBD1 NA TGTGCCAGCGCCCAGGGGACAGTGGGTGAAAAACTGTTTTTT CASAQGTVGEKLFF
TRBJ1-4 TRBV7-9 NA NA TGTGCCAGCAGCTTAGGGGGCGGTTCTAATGAAAAACTGTTTTTT CASSLGGGSNEKLFF
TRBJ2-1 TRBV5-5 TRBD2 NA TGTGCCAGCAGCTTGGAAGTCGCAGTAGCGGGTCCGCCCAATGAGCAGTTCTTC CASSLEVAVAGPPNEQFF
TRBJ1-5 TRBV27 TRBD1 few TGTGCCAGCCGAGACAGGGTTAGCAATCAGCCCCAGCATTTT CASRDRVSNQPQHF